This T cell receptor (beta chain) was captured in a study of graft-versus-host responses after intestinal transplantation. Study-level results: Individuals carrying graft-donor T cell macrochimerism showed high graft-versus-host to host-versus-graft clonal ratios in allografts.

Germline V gives CDR1 SEHNR, CDR2 FQNEAQ (reference sequence). The CDR3 covers 17 residues. The V gene lost 5 bases and the J gene lost 1 base, with 20 bases spanning the gap. Libraries were prepared by immunoSEQ multiplex PCR; TCRdb keeps only in-frame clonotypes and omits some of them. The table records 85,000 to 90,000 clones, around 83% of them present only once. A word on this clone: Its antigen is currently unknown.

The material sequenced was unstimulated CD8+ T cells sorted from spleen or lymph node cells, taken before intestinal transplant. The TCR sequence derives from a human donor who received an intestinal transplant. The chain recombines TRBV7-9 with TRBJ1-1; D might be TRBD1 (6 bases). This CDR3 reads CASSQEPWGAENTEAFF. CDR3 nucleotides: TGTGCCAGCAGCCAAGAGCCCTGGGGGGCGGAGAACACTGAAGCTTTCTTT.